These 22 T cell receptor beta chains came from one sample sequenced in a study of T cell responses to AZD1222 COVID-19 vaccine. Method: immunoSEQ multiplex PCR; TCRdb's copy keeps in-frame clones and lacks some. The table lists about 190,000 clones, more than 75% of them singletons. Sequencing was performed on peripheral blood, taken on day 0 of AZD1222 vaccination. The receptors come from an adult in good health.

The gene calls are TRBV7-9 and TRBJ1-1, with TRBD1 matching 7 bases. V dropped 4 bases and J dropped 0; count of bases not matched to a gene: 8. Germline V gene lookup returns CDR1 SEHNR and CDR2 FQNEAQ (reference sequence). This CDR3 spans 16 amino acids. DNA for the CDR3: TGTGCCAGCAGCTCAAACAGGGGAGGGTTGAACACTGAAGCTTTCTTT. This encodes CASSSNRGGLNTEAFF.

The rearrangement links TRBV2 to TRBJ2-1; tentative D call: TRBD2 (5 bases). The germline gives CDR1 SNHLY, CDR2 FYNNEI. This CDR3 has 14 amino acids. V was clipped by 8 bases and J by 3 bases, with 14 bases between them. CDR3 in amino acids: CASLRAAHYNEQFF. CDR3 sequence (DNA): TGTGCCAGCCTACGAGCGGCTCACTACAATGAGCAGTTCTTC.

This sequence joins TRBV2 and TRBJ1-4, with unresolved D. Trimming removed 7 bases at V and 2 bases at J, with 14 bases between. Germline V gives CDR1 SNHLY, CDR2 FYNNEI. The CDR3 sequence is 15 residues long. CDR3 residues: CASKAEGVTNEKLFF. CDR3 sequence (DNA): TGTGCCAGCAAAGCGGAGGGCGTCACTAATGAAAAACTGTTTTTT.

This clone was recorded only once. The chain has TRBV6-2 or TRBV6-3 and TRBJ2-7; D not certain. The CDR3 sequence is 15 residues long. The V and J ends lost 1 base and 6 bases respectively, with 16 bases between them. Germline CDR1 and CDR2: MNHEY and SVGEGT. For the CDR3, the DNA is TGTGCCAGCAGTTACTATGGCTCCAGAAGCTCCGAGCAGTACTTC. This codes for CASSYYGSRSSEQYF.

The J gene is TRBJ1-6, the V gene TRBV4-3, with D unresolved. The CDR3 runs to 17 residues. Germline V gene lookup returns CDR1 LGHNA and CDR2 YSLEER. Trimming cost V 1 base and J 10 bases, with 20 bases left between them. The CDR3 region is CASSQGSIRGNTSPLHF. The CDR3 region has the DNA TGCGCCAGCAGCCAAGGATCTATTCGGGGTAATACATCACCCCTCCACTTT.

The V and J genes are TRBV7-3 and TRBJ1-1, with D perhaps matching TRBD1 (6 bases). The germline V gene encodes CDR1 SGHTA and CDR2 FQGTGA. Trimming took off 5 bases at V and 4 bases at J, with 11 bases between the two ends. This CDR3 region has 13 residues. CDR3 nucleotides: TGTGCCAGCAGCACCCAACAGGGCACTGAAGCTTTCTTT. This encodes CASSTQQGTEAFF.

The chain combines TRBV14 with TRBJ2-1, with TRBD2 identical over 8 bases. This CDR3 is built from 15 residues. V shed 1 base, J shed 11 bases, and the junction held 10 bases outside the gene matches. From germline, CDR1 is SGHDN and CDR2 FVKESK. CDR3 nucleotides: TGTGCCAGCAGCCAAGTAAAGCCCGGGAGGGGCAAGCAGTTCTTC. This translates into CASSQVKPGRGKQFF.

J is TRBJ1-2 and V is TRBV4-3; D perhaps matches TRBD1 (6 bases). Looked up from germline, CDR1 is LGHNA and CDR2 is YSLEER. There are 16 residues in the CDR3. V was clipped by 0 bases and J by 6 bases, with 17 bases between them. Written as DNA, the CDR3 is TGCGCCAGCAGCCAAGATCGCCAGGGGAGTTTTGATGGCTACACCTTC. Translated, it gives CASSQDRQGSFDGYTF.

The chain carries TRBV19 and TRBJ2-5; TRBD2 might be the D (7 bases). Trimming took off 3 bases at V and 5 bases at J, with 16 bases between the two ends. From germline, CDR1 is LNHDA and CDR2 SQIVND (reference sequence). The CDR3 sequence is 15 residues long. DNA for the CDR3: TGTGCCAGTAGTATCCTAACGGGGGGCGATGAGACCCAGTACTTC. This translates into CASSILTGGDETQYF.

The rearrangement uses TRBV6-5 and TRBJ2-7; 9 bases align to TRBD1. The germline V gene encodes CDR1 MNHEY and CDR2 SVGAGI. Germline trimming cut 2 bases from V and 5 bases from J; bases unmatched to any gene: 10. This CDR3 is 16 amino acids long. This CDR3 reads CASSYALIGTGNEQYF. The CDR3, as DNA: TGTGCCAGCAGTTACGCCCTCATAGGGACAGGGAACGAGCAGTACTTC.

The V gene is TRBV5-6, the J gene TRBJ2-7; maybe TRBD1 (5 bases). Trimming took 0 bases from V and 3 from J, leaving 10 bases between them. The CDR3 totals 14 residues. Germline V lookup: CDR1 SGHDT, CDR2 YYEEEE. CDR3 in amino acids: CASSLGRGNYEQYF. The CDR3 coding sequence is TGTGCCAGCAGCTTGGGTAGGGGTAACTACGAGCAGTACTTC.

The chain uses TRBV9 and TRBJ2-7; D remains ambiguous. The CDR3 contains 16 residues. Trimming left V 0 bases short and J 4 bases short, with 17 bases between. Germline V gives CDR1 SGDLS, CDR2 YYNGEE. The chain's CDR3 is CASSVGPFAQDYEQYF. DNA of the CDR3: TGTGCCAGCAGCGTAGGTCCCTTTGCCCAAGATTACGAGCAGTACTTC.

This clone was counted only a few times. The chain has TRBV9 and TRBJ2-3; 8 bases are a match to TRBD1. CDR1 is SGDLS, CDR2 YYNGEE, per germline. V gave up 4 bases and J gave up 2 bases; unmatched junction bases: 9. The length of the CDR3 is 16 residues. The CDR3: CASSPTGDQYTDTQYF. DNA of the CDR3: TGTGCCAGCAGCCCGACAGGGGACCAATACACAGATACGCAGTATTTT.

V gene TRBV2 combines with J gene TRBJ2-3; D may be TRBD1 or TRBD2 (5 bases each). CDR3 size: 14 residues. Germline V gives CDR1 SNHLY, CDR2 FYNNEI. V gave up 11 bases and J gave up 0 bases, with 15 bases separating them. In DNA form, the CDR3 reads TGTGCCGGGACCGCGGTTTCTAGCACAGATACGCAGTATTTT. Translated: CAGTAVSSTDTQYF.

The V and J genes are TRBV6-5 and TRBJ1-2; D is possibly TRBD1 (6 bases). CDR1 is MNHEY, CDR2 SVGAGI, per germline. CDR3 size: 15 residues. V was clipped by 6 bases and J by 7 bases, with 21 bases between them. CDR3 residues: CASSLLGSGGSGYTF. DNA of the CDR3: TGTGCCAGCAGCCTCCTCGGAAGTGGGGGCAGTGGCTACACCTTC.

Of note for this clone: Different DNA sequences within this sample yield the same CDR3. This rearrangement joins TRBV15 to TRBJ1-1; D unresolved. V dropped 0 bases and J dropped 1 base, with 3 bases sitting between them. The CDR3 runs 13 residues. The germline CDR1 and CDR2 sequences are LNHNV and YYDKDF (reference sequence). DNA for the CDR3: TGTGCCACCAGCAGAGACGGGAACACTGAAGCTTTCTTT. It translates to CATSRDGNTEAFF.

This clone showed up just once. The V call is TRBV28, the J call TRBJ2-1; perhaps D is TRBD1 or TRBD2 (5 bases each). There are 14 residues in the CDR3. The germline V gene has CDR1 MDHEN and CDR2 SYDVKM. V was shortened by 5 bases and J by 0 bases, with 8 bases between the two germline ends. The CDR3 sequence is CASSGGSSYNEQFF. CDR3 nucleotide sequence: TGTGCCAGCAGTGGGGGTAGCTCCTACAATGAGCAGTTCTTC. The entire variable domain, with the rest obtained from reference TRBV28 and TRBJ2-1, is as follows: DVKVTQSSRYLVKRTGEKVFLECVQDMDHENMFWYRQDPGLGLRLIYFSYDVKMKEKGDIPEGYSVSREKKERFSLILESASTNQTSMYLCASSGGSSYNEQFFGPGTRLTVL.

J is TRBJ2-7 and V is TRBV5-1; D possibly uses TRBD1 or TRBD2 (5 bases each). Germline assignment: CDR1 SGHRS and CDR2 YFSETQ. Trimming stripped 7 bases from V and 2 bases from J, with 16 bases between. This CDR3 has 14 amino acids. CDR3 protein: CASGTGTVTYEQYF. The CDR3 DNA sequence: TGCGCCAGCGGCACCGGGACGGTAACCTACGAGCAGTACTTC.

The chain is built from TRBV5-1 and TRBJ1-1; tentative D call: TRBD1 (5 bases). V lost 1 base to trimming and J lost 3 bases, with 10 bases between them. Germline values: CDR1 SGHRS, CDR2 YFSETQ. This CDR3 region has 14 residues. CDR3 nucleotide sequence: TGCGCCAGCAGCTTGAAGGGGTCCGACACTGAAGCTTTCTTT. This gives the protein CASSLKGSDTEAFF.

This rearrangement joins TRBV5-1 to TRBJ2-2; no clear D gene. The CDR3 is 15 residues long. The germline gives CDR1 SGHRS, CDR2 YFSETQ. The ends were cut back, 0 bases at V and 4 bases at J, with 10 bases in the middle. The CDR3 loop is CASSLDGSSTGELFF. Written as DNA, the CDR3 is TGCGCCAGCAGCTTGGACGGGTCTAGCACCGGGGAGCTGTTTTTT.

This rearrangement joins TRBV27 to TRBJ2-3; D remains unclear. Trimming removed 4 bases at V and 2 bases at J, with 7 bases between. CDR1 is MNHEY and CDR2 is SMNVEV in the germline V gene (reference sequence). The CDR3 covers 13 residues. For the CDR3, the DNA is TGTGCCAGCAGTTCCCTCCTCACAGATACGCAGTATTTT. Residues: CASSSLLTDTQYF.

This chain uses TRBV19 with TRBJ1-2, with 9 bases lining up with TRBD1. Germline CDR1 is LNHDA and CDR2 is SQIVND (reference sequence). The CDR3 covers 15 residues. With 0 bases clipped from V and 3 bases from J, the junction kept 2 bases outside the gene matches. The CDR3: CASSIEGQGHYGYTF. In nucleotides, the CDR3 is TGTGCCAGTAGTATAGAGGGACAGGGTCACTATGGCTACACCTTC.